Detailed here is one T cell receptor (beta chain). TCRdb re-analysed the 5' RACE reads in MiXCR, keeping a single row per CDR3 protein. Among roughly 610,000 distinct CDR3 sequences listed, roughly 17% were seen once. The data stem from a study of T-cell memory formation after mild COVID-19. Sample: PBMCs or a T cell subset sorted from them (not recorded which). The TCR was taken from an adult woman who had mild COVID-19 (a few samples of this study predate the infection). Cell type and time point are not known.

The CDR3 here is CASSIGGLAQHF. The CDR3, as DNA: TGTGCCAGCAGTATAGGGGGATTAGCCCAGCATTTT. J is TRBJ1-5 and V is TRBV25-1; D is perhaps TRBD1 (6 bases). The CDR3 loop spans 12 amino acids. Germline CDR1 is MGHDK and CDR2 is SYGVNS. The ends were cut back, 5 bases at V and 11 bases at J, with 13 bases in the middle.